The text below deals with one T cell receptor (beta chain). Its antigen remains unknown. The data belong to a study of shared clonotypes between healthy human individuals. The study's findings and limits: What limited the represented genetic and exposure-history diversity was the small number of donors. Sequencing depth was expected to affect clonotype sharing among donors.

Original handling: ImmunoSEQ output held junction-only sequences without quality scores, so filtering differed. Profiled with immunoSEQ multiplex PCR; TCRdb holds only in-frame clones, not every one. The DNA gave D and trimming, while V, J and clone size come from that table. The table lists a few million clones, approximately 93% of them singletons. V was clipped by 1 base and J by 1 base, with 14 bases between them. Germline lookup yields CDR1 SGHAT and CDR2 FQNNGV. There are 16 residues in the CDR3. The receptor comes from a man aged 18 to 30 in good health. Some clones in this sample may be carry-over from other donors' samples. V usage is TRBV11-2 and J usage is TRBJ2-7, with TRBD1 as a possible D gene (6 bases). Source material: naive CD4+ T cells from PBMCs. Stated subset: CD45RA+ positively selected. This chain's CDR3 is CASSLGGSTGSYEQYF. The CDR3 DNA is TGTGCCAGCAGCTTAGGCGGTTCGACAGGTTCCTACGAGCAGTACTTC.